These 3 T cell receptor beta chains were sequenced from one sample in a study of cytomegalovirus exposure and HLA in healthy donors. The primer mix had 60 Vbeta and 13 Jbeta primers. Some clones are missing from TCRdb's copy, which holds only in-frame ones; the method was immunoSEQ multiplex PCR. The sample has 250,000 to 350,000 clones; just over 85% are singletons. The sample taken for sequencing was PBMCs. These receptors were collected from a middle-aged man in good health and CMV-seropositive.

Of note for this clone: Different DNA sequences within this sample yield the same CDR3. The chain links TRBV29-1 to TRBJ1-1; D is unclear. Germline values: CDR1 SQVTM, CDR2 ANQGSEA. This CDR3 contains 17 residues. V was trimmed by 6 bases and J by 1 base, leaving 24 bases between them. For the CDR3, the DNA is TGCAGCGTGCTCAGAAGTGGAGAACGGCATACGAACACTGAAGCTTTCTTT. The encoded protein is CSVLRSGERHTNTEAFF.

This clone occurred a few times. V gene TRBV5-6 combines with J gene TRBJ1-1; possibly TRBD1 for D (5 bases). The CDR3 spans 15 residues. CDR1 is SGHDT and CDR2 is YYEEEE in the germline V gene. Between the trimmed V and J ends, which lost 4 bases and 4 bases, there was a span of 17 bases. The CDR3 DNA follows: TGTGCCAGCAGCCCTAACCGGGGGGTGGGCACTGAAGCTTTCTTT. Translated, it gives CASSPNRGVGTEAFF. The variable domain in full, with the rest retrieved from reference TRBV5-6 and TRBJ1-1, is DAGVTQSPTHLIKTRGQQVTLRCSPKSGHDTVSWYQQALGQGPQFIFQYYEEEERQRGNFPDRFSGHQFPNYSSELNVNALLLGDSALYLCASSPNRGVGTEAFFGQGTRLTVV.

The chain combines TRBV18 with TRBJ2-5; 12 bases align to TRBD2. The V gene end was trimmed by 1 base and the J gene end by 2 bases; junction bases not matched to a gene: 5. The CDR3 consists of 17 residues. CDR1 and CDR2 (germline): KGHSH, LQKENI. CDR3 sequence (DNA): TGTGCCAGCTCACCACGTCCGCTAGCGGGAGGGCAAGAGACCCAGTACTTC. Translated: CASSPRPLAGGQETQYF.